Sequencing of this TCR beta chain was carried out in a study of T cells expressing NK-cell markers. General study points: These same clonotypes (in several donors) also led the CD3+CD56-NKG2C+ fraction.

CDR3 length: 12 amino acids. With respect to this clonotype: Its specificity is unknown.

TCRdb derives one entry per CDR3 protein from the 5' RACE reads, leaving out DNA. The sample totals 300,000 to 500,000 distinct CDR3 sequences. Sequencing was performed on blood T cells: a sorted CD56 or NKG2C T cell subset, CD4+ or CD8+ T cells, or bulk PBMC T cells (not recorded which). V is TRBV12-3 or TRBV12-4 and J is TRBJ2-3. This clonotype was sampled from a woman in her forties or fifties in good health. CDR3 sequence reads: CASRAKADTQYF.